These 8 T cell receptor beta chains were sequenced from one sample in a study of blood T cell repertoires in COVID-19. Produced via immunoSEQ multiplex PCR; TCRdb's table is partial and in-frame only. Among 390,000 or so clones listed, roughly 90% were seen once. Sequencing was performed on peripheral blood. The receptor source for this set is a woman in her twenties or thirties with COVID-19, enrolled during active disease.

The chain has TRBV24-1 and TRBJ2-3, with 9 bases aligning to TRBD2. There are 17 residues in the CDR3. Trimming removed 3 bases from V and 3 bases from J; junction bases left unmatched: 9. Looked up from germline, CDR1 is KGHDR and CDR2 is SFDVKD. The CDR3 DNA reads TGTGCCACCAGTGATCCTGATAGCGGGAGAGGGACAGATACGCAGTATTTT. It encodes CATSDPDSGRGTDTQYF.

The sample holds a few counts of this clone. This chain uses TRBV2 with TRBJ2-3, with D possibly matching TRBD2 (6 bases). Trimming took 6 bases from V and 6 from J, leaving 19 bases between them. This CDR3 spans 15 amino acids. Germline lookup yields CDR1 SNHLY and CDR2 FYNNEI. This chain's CDR3 is CASSPPWEVVDTQYF. Written as DNA, the CDR3 is TGTGCCAGCAGCCCCCCCTGGGAGGTTGTGGATACGCAGTATTTT.

The J gene is TRBJ2-7, the V gene TRBV5-6, with 7 bases that match TRBD1. With 2 bases clipped from V and 0 bases from J, the junction kept 8 bases outside the gene matches. This CDR3 is 16 amino acids long. Germline V gives CDR1 SGHDT, CDR2 YYEEEE. The CDR3 DNA reads TGTGCCAGCAGCTTCGGTTTGGGACAGAGCTCCTACGAGCAGTACTTC. Translated, it gives CASSFGLGQSSYEQYF.

The chain recombines TRBV11-3 with TRBJ2-2; 7 positions match TRBD2. V shed 3 bases, J shed 4 bases, and the junction held 2 bases outside the gene matches. The CDR3 has 14 amino acids. CDR1 is SGHNT, CDR2 YENEEA, per germline. The CDR3 here is CASSLGLSTGELFF. CDR3 sequence (DNA): TGTGCCAGCAGCTTGGGACTATCCACCGGGGAGCTGTTTTTT. Full variable domain (missing parts from reference TRBV11-3 and TRBJ2-2): EAGVVQSPRYKIIEKKQPVAFWCNPISGHNTLYWYLQNLGQGPELLIRYENEEAVDDSQLPKDRFSAERLKGVDSTLKIQPAELGDSAVYLCASSLGLSTGELFFGEGSRLTVL.

This sequence joins TRBV29-1 and TRBJ1-1, with D possibly TRBD1 on 6 matching bases. Trimming left V 6 bases short and J 4 bases short, with 9 bases between. Per germline, CDR1 SQVTM and CDR2 ANQGSEA. The CDR3 has 11 residues. CDR3 region: CSVRQATEAFF. The DNA of the CDR3 is TGCAGCGTGCGACAGGCCACTGAAGCTTTCTTT.

This clone was counted once. The genes are TRBV28 and TRBJ2-4; D possibly corresponds to TRBD1 (6 bases). The CDR3 covers 16 residues. V was trimmed by 4 bases and J by 1 base, leaving 14 bases between them. In germline, CDR1 is MDHEN, CDR2 SYDVKM. The DNA for the CDR3 is TGTGCCAGCAGTTACTTTAACAGGGAGGCCAAAAACATTCAGTACTTC. Protein product: CASSYFNREAKNIQYF.

CDR3 amino acids: CASSLGSEETQYF. CDR3 sequence (DNA): TGCGCCAGCAGCTTGGGTTCCGAAGAGACCCAGTACTTC. The rearrangement joins TRBV5-1 to TRBJ2-5; D is uncertain. The CDR3 totals 13 residues. The germline V and J ends were trimmed by 0 bases and 3 bases, with 6 bases remaining between them. Germline loops: CDR1 SGHRS, CDR2 YFSETQ.

This clone was counted only a few times. Other nucleotide sequences from this sample produce the same CDR3. This rearrangement joins TRBV2 to TRBJ1-5, with TRBD1 matching 7 bases. V was pared by 6 bases and J by 1 base, with 6 bases of the junction left unmatched. The CDR3 is 15 amino acids. In germline, CDR1 is SNHLY, CDR2 FYNNEI. CDR3 sequence (DNA): TGTGCCAGCAGACGACAGGGCGGCAGCAATCAGCCCCAGCATTTT. Its translation: CASRRQGGSNQPQHF.